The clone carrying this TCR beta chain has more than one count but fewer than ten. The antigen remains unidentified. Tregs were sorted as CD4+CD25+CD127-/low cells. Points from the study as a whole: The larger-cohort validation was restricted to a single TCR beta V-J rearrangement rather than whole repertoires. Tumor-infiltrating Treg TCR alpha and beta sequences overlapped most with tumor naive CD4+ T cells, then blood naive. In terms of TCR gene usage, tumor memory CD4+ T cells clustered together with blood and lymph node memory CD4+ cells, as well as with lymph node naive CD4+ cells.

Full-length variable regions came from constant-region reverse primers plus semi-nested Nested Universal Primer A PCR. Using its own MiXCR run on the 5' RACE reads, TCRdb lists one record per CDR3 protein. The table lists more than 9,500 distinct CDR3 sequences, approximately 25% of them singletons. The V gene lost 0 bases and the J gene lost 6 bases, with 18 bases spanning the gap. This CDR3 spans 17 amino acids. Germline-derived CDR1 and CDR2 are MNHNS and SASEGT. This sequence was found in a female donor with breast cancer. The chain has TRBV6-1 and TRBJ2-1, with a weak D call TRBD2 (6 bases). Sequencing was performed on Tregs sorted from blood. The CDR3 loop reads CASSEAPGTGAFNEQFF. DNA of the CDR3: TGTGCCAGCAGTGAAGCGCCCGGGACTGGGGCTTTCAATGAGCAGTTCTTC.